Described below is a single T cell receptor beta chain sequence and its context. This entry belongs to a study of blood T cell dynamics during melanoma immunotherapy. Overall study context: Standard first-line treatment here was pembrolizumab or nivolumab plus ipilimumab in metastatic melanoma.

Measured with immunoSEQ multiplex PCR; TCRdb has only the in-frame clones, and not every one. The repertoire holds roughly 8,100 clones, with 85% as singletons. Noted time point: week 3, after first cycle of checkpoint inhibitor. Sampling occurred pretreatment (T0) and at week 3 (W3), after cycle one of checkpoint blockade. The sequenced sample was blood, obtained from a patient treated with checkpoint blockade. The sequence came from a human donor with melanoma.

The CDR3 DNA sequence: TGTGCCAGCAGCTTAGTCGACAGCTCCTACAATGAGCAGTTCTTC. Protein: CASSLVDSSYNEQFF. The rearrangement uses TRBV7-7 and TRBJ2-1; D possibly corresponds to TRBD1 (5 bases). Trimming left V 1 base short and J 0 bases short, with 7 bases between. Germline values: CDR1 SSHAT, CDR2 FNYEAQ (reference sequence). The CDR3 loop spans 15 amino acids.